This T cell receptor (beta chain) was sequenced for a study of T cells in Graves' hyperthyroidism and ophthalmopathy. The study's findings and limits: Blood also held most thyroid clonotypes expanded beyond 0.001. Using 13 V-J features, a model discriminated ophthalmopathy from stable hyperthyroidism.

RNA transcripts were the template for amplifying TCR beta CDR3 regions. Carried out on the TCR CDR3, a first-round RT-PCR used the HTBI primer set. TCRdb re-called the multiplex PCR reads through MiXCR, storing one row per CDR3 protein. The sample records around 500,000 distinct CDR3 sequences, around an eighth being singletons. Trimming shortened V by 0 bases and J by 7 bases, and 10 bases separated the two germline ends. Germline loops: CDR1 SGDLS, CDR2 YYNGEE. This CDR3 spans 14 amino acids. This clonotype was recorded many times. The target antigen is unknown. It was considered stable Graves' hyperthyroidism when ophthalmopathy did not progress within 18 months.

The chain has TRBV9 and TRBJ2-2, with D possibly TRBD1 on 6 matching bases. Sequencing was performed on blood. The clonotype comes from a woman aged 18-30 years with Graves' hyperthyroidism. The CDR3 reads CASSVAPGHGELFF. The CDR3 nucleotides read TGTGCCAGCAGCGTAGCGCCGGGACACGGGGAGCTGTTTTTT.